One T cell receptor (beta chain) is described in this entry. This sample was taken from a study of blood T cell repertoires in COVID-19. Across the study: Both acute and convalescent COVID-19 samples were obtained from the United States, Italy and Spain. In each case, the material was cDNA or gDNA derived from T cells, B-cell-depleted T cells, or PBMCs.

As originally analysed: Reference gene primer amplification yielded estimated nucleated cell counts. Clones were sequenced by immunoSEQ multiplex PCR, and TCRdb holds only the in-frame ones, with some missing. The V and J calls and clone size come from that table; D and trimming were worked out from the DNA. Seen here are fewer than 350,000 clones, about 87% observed once, and the top ten hold approximately 1.8%. A Seattle source enrolled patients during active infection and followed them longitudinally. The V gene's germline CDR1 is SNHLY and CDR2 FYNNEI. With 9 bases clipped from V and 2 bases from J, the junction kept 5 bases outside the gene matches. The CDR3 loop spans 14 amino acids.

The J gene is TRBJ1-5, the V gene TRBV2; 9 nucleotides match TRBD1. The sequence came from a woman in her 30s with COVID-19, enrolled during active disease. Sample: peripheral blood. Written as DNA, the CDR3 is TGTGCCAGGTCGGGACAGGGAGGCAATCAGCCCCAGCATTTT. It yields the protein CARSGQGGNQPQHF.